These 19 T cell receptor beta chains originate from one sample sequenced in a study of blood T cell repertoires in COVID-19. The assay was immunoSEQ multiplex PCR, and TCRdb's table has in-frame clones only and misses some. The table records approximately 120,000 clones, about 83% of them present only once. Sequences were obtained from peripheral blood. These receptors all stem from a human donor in a cohort sampled during active COVID-19.

V is TRBV6-5 and J is TRBJ1-2; D may be TRBD1 (5 bases). Germline loops: CDR1 MNHEY, CDR2 SVGAGI. CDR3 length: 13 amino acids. The V end lost 2 bases, the J end lost 6 bases, and 10 bases lay between the germline ends. The DNA of the CDR3 is TGTGCCAGCAGTTACAGCGGAGGGGATGGCTACACCTTC. Amino acid sequence: CASSYSGGDGYTF.

The chain couples TRBV19 to TRBJ2-5; 10 nucleotides agree with TRBD1. J gave up 1 base and V 0 bases, and 5 bases lay outside the gene matches. CDR3 length: 17 amino acids. CDR1 and CDR2 from the germline V gene are LNHDA and SQIVND (reference sequence). CDR3 coding DNA: TGTGCCAGTAGTATAGATTCCCGGACAGGGGGCCAAGAGACCCAGTACTTC. Residues: CASSIDSRTGGQETQYF.

This chain uses TRBV3-1 (or the pseudogene TRBV3-2) with TRBJ2-5, with D possibly matching TRBD1 (5 bases). This CDR3 has 14 amino acids. Germline-derived CDR1 and CDR2 are LGHDT and YNNKEL (reference sequence). The V and J ends lost 6 bases and 5 bases respectively, with 16 bases between them. CDR3 nucleotides: TGTGCCAGCAGGTTAAAGGGGATGTCGGAGACCCAGTACTTC. Protein sequence: CASRLKGMSETQYF.

The chain combines TRBV5-1 with TRBJ1-1; D gene uncertain. With 4 bases removed from V and 6 bases from J, the gap between germline ends came to 13 bases. This CDR3 contains 13 residues. The germline CDR1 and CDR2 sequences are SGHRS and YFSETQ. CDR3 sequence (DNA): TGCGCCAGCAGCCAAGCATTGGGCCCTGAAGCTTTCTTT. It specifies CASSQALGPEAFF.

The gene calls are TRBV25-1 and TRBJ2-7; D is uncertain. With 1 base removed from V and 3 bases from J, the gap between germline ends came to 7 bases. Looked up from germline, CDR1 is MGHDK and CDR2 is SYGVNS. The CDR3 is made up of 13 amino acids. The CDR3 loop is CASSESALYEQYF. Written as DNA, the CDR3 is TGTGCCAGCAGTGAATCAGCGCTCTACGAGCAGTACTTC.

This clone was seen a handful of times. V gene TRBV7-6 combines with J gene TRBJ2-1, with 8 bases matching TRBD2. CDR1 and CDR2 (germline): SGHVS, FNYEAQ. The CDR3 has 16 amino acids. Unmatched junction bases numbered 6, after V lost 1 base and J lost 4 bases. In nucleotides, the CDR3 is TGTGCCAGCAGCTTAGATGCTGGCGGGGGGTACAATGAGCAGTTCTTC. Translated: CASSLDAGGGYNEQFF.

J is TRBJ1-5 and V is TRBV29-1; D ambiguous. Trimming removed 4 bases from V and 0 bases from J, with 4 bases in between. Germline CDR1 is SQVTM and CDR2 is ANQGSEA. This CDR3 has 12 amino acids. The CDR3 spells CSVGGSNQPQHF. The CDR3 nucleotides are TGCAGCGTTGGAGGTAGCAATCAGCCCCAGCATTTT. Complete variable domain (other parts from reference TRBV29-1 and TRBJ1-5): SAVISQKPSRDICQRGTSLTIQCQVDSQVTMMFWYRQQPGQSLTLIATANQGSEATYESGFVIDKFPISRPNLTFSTLTVSNMSPEDSSIYLCSVGGSNQPQHFGDGTRLSIL.

This clone was picked up a small number of times. The CDR3 loop is CAISSLGTGTEAFF. CDR3 nucleotides: TGTGCCATCAGCAGCCTTGGGACAGGGACTGAAGCTTTCTTT. The chain has TRBV10-3 and TRBJ1-1; 9 nucleotides line up with TRBD1. The CDR3 runs to 14 residues. Germline CDR1 and CDR2: ENHRY and SYGVKD. The junction had 7 bases not matched to a gene; V was cut back by 6 bases and J by 5 bases.

The rearrangement uses TRBV27 and TRBJ1-6; 8 bases map to TRBD1. Germline trimming cut 5 bases from V and 4 bases from J; bases unmatched to any gene: 10. CDR3 length equals 17 residues. Germline assignment: CDR1 MNHEY and CDR2 SMNVEV (reference sequence). CDR3 sequence (DNA): TGTGCCAGCAGTCCGACAGGGGAGTTCGGATATAATTCACCCCTCCACTTT. Its translation: CASSPTGEFGYNSPLHF.

This clone was seen a single time. The chain combines TRBV5-4 with TRBJ2-3; 9 bases are a match to TRBD1. CDR1 SGHNT and CDR2 YYREEE come from the germline V gene (reference sequence). The length of the CDR3 is 17 residues. Trimming at V came to 7 bases and at J to 0 bases, leaving 12 bases not matched to a gene. The CDR3 is CASGRGQGGKSTDTQYF. The CDR3 DNA reads TGTGCCAGCGGAAGGGGACAGGGAGGGAAAAGCACAGATACGCAGTATTTT.

This chain links TRBV2 with TRBJ1-5; D not resolved. The V gene lost 1 base and the J gene lost 3 bases, with 7 bases spanning the gap. The CDR3 runs to 14 residues. From germline, CDR1 is SNHLY and CDR2 FYNNEI. In DNA, the CDR3 is TGTGCCAGCAGTGAAGGGGCTAACAATCAGCCCCAGCATTTT. This sequence encodes CASSEGANNQPQHF.

The chain has TRBV6-5 and TRBJ1-5; D is uncertain. CDR1 and CDR2 (germline): MNHEY, SVGAGI. V dropped 4 bases and J dropped 9 bases, with 16 bases sitting between them. The CDR3 loop spans 14 amino acids. The CDR3 nucleotides are TGTGCCAGCAGTTTGAACACGGGTGATGGGCCCCAGCATTTT. It translates to CASSLNTGDGPQHF.

Only one count was recorded for this clone. The genes are TRBV6-5 and TRBJ2-6, with D maybe TRBD1 (5 bases). The CDR3 spans 16 residues. Trimming took off 1 base at V and 0 bases at J, with 7 bases between the two ends. The germline V gene has CDR1 MNHEY and CDR2 SVGAGI. This chain's CDR3 is CASSYWGSSGANVLTF. CDR3 nucleotide sequence: TGTGCCAGCAGTTACTGGGGCTCCTCTGGGGCCAACGTCCTGACTTTC.

The J gene is TRBJ1-1, the V gene TRBV2; 8 positions match TRBD1. Germline CDR1 and CDR2: SNHLY and FYNNEI. Losses at the gene ends were 11 bases for V and 0 bases for J; bases not matched to a gene: 5. CDR3 size: 13 residues. Here the CDR3 reads CACHRGVNTEAFF. The CDR3 coding sequence is TGTGCCTGCCACAGGGGGGTGAACACTGAAGCTTTCTTT.

This clone was seen a handful of times. The chain carries TRBV19 and TRBJ2-5, with TRBD2 identical over 7 bases. Germline-derived CDR1 and CDR2 are LNHDA and SQIVND (reference sequence). The CDR3 spans 17 residues. Losses at the gene ends were 5 bases for V and 2 bases for J; bases not matched to a gene: 14. The CDR3 region is CASSAGLGAGFQETQYF. The CDR3 coding sequence is TGTGCCAGTAGTGCCGGACTAGGGGCGGGCTTTCAAGAGACCCAGTACTTC.

V is TRBV5-1 and J is TRBJ2-5; 10 bases are shared with TRBD1. Germline CDR1 and CDR2: SGHRS and YFSETQ. This CDR3 has 16 amino acids. Trimming at V came to 4 bases and at J to 3 bases, leaving 9 bases not matched to a gene. CDR3 DNA sequence: TGCGCCAGCAGCCACGGGGACAGGGGAATCAAAGAGACCCAGTACTTC. It translates to CASSHGDRGIKETQYF.

The rearrangement joins TRBV5-4 to TRBJ1-2; D possibly corresponds to TRBD1 (6 bases). The germline V gene has CDR1 SGHNT and CDR2 YYREEE (reference sequence). Trimming left V 5 bases short and J 5 bases short, with 16 bases between. The CDR3 has 14 amino acids. This CDR3 is CASSQTQGAYGYTF. CDR3 sequence (DNA): TGTGCCAGCAGTCAGACACAGGGAGCGTATGGCTACACCTTC.

This rearrangement joins TRBV13 to TRBJ1-2, with D possibly being TRBD1 (5 bases). In germline, CDR1 is PRHDT, CDR2 FYEKMQ (reference sequence). The germline V and J ends were trimmed by 7 bases and 4 bases, with 16 bases remaining between them. This CDR3 region has 14 residues. CDR3 region: CASTYGGSFYGYTF. For the CDR3, the DNA is TGTGCCAGCACCTACGGGGGGTCATTCTATGGCTACACCTTC.

J is TRBJ1-1 and V is TRBV12-5, with D possibly matching TRBD1 (5 bases). The germline gives CDR1 LGHNT, CDR2 FRNRAP. The ends were cut back, 6 bases at V and 1 base at J, with 9 bases in the middle. The length of the CDR3 is 13 residues. The CDR3 reads CASGPGGNTEAFF. CDR3 nucleotides: TGTGCTAGTGGGCCCGGGGGGAACACTGAAGCTTTCTTT.